This T cell receptor (beta chain) was sequenced in a study of graft-versus-host responses after intestinal transplantation (dated by TCRdb to 2020 to 2022). Describing the broader study: The transplants that recipients received were multivisceral, liver-intestinal, or isolated intestinal. Anti-thymocyte globulin induction was given to all recipients, followed by maintenance tacrolimus and steroids for two to three years. Graft-versus-host and host-versus-graft alloreactive T cell clones were tracked in the graft, circulation and bone marrow after intestinal transplantation using bulk TCR-beta CDR3 sequencing. To identify alloreactive clones, pre-transplant mixed lymphocyte reaction products were sequenced and then compared with unstimulated pre-transplant donor and recipient T cells. The cohort enrolled about two dozen intestinal transplant recipients, one of whom was a retransplant, and 3 patients without pretransplant specimens were excluded. A peak of at least 4% donor T cells among recipient peripheral blood mononuclear cells was the definition used for donor T cell macrochimerism. Samples from three later patients were sequenced in-house on an Illumina MiSeq with MiXCR processing rather than by the commercial service. Study-level results and caveats: GvH clones turned up in recipient bone marrow, with some appearing earlier in ileal mucosa or blood, a pattern consistent with an intestinal mucosal origin. Early after transplant, peak levels of circulating GvH clones were associated with declines in HvG clones. In the allografts of patients with donor T cell macrochimerism, GvH to HvG T cell clonal ratios were high. The relatively low number and heterogeneity of intestinal transplant patients limited the conclusions.

In regard to this clone: Its antigen specificity is not known. No base-level quality is on record; no much larger clone is a single base apart.

The protocol used for the library was the immunoSEQ multiplex PCR assay. High-throughput TCR-beta CDR3 sequencing of genomic DNA from most patients was performed by Adaptive Biotechnologies. In the paper's pipeline: TCR sequencing data for approximately 19 patients were retrieved from Adaptive's ImmunoSEQ software; three other patients were processed with MiXCR and VDJtools. CDR3 nucleotide sequences shared between donor and recipient were removed because their origin could not be assigned. To be classed as alloreactive, a clone needed at least 2-fold expansion over unstimulated cells and a minimum CFSE-low frequency of 0.002% (template counts) or 0.001% (read counts). Clones were considered mappable if detected in sequenced pre-transplant spleen, lymph node, or MLR CFSE-low populations of the donor or recipient. Cumulative frequency of alloreactive clones was calculated as a percentage of all sequences weighted by copy number. Not all clones reach the TCRdb copy of this immuneACCESS table, which keeps in-frame sequences only. Checked studies attribute under half of the gap to unresolved V genes and leave the rest unexplained. D and trimming were read from the DNA, whereas the V and J calls and clone size are those reported in that table. Across this sample there are tens of thousands of clones, with about 92% seen only once. The top ten clonotypes cover about 45% of the sample.

CDR1 LGHNA and CDR2 YNFKEQ were looked up in the germline V gene. Trimming accounts for 3 bases at V and 0 bases at J, while the number of junction bases matched to no gene is 8. There are 19 amino acids in the CDR3, from cysteine to phenylalanine inclusive. Here the CDR3 DNA is all that survives: 57 bases in frame from base 1. Blood samples were collected up to 4 times in the first month after transplant and then at least monthly when available. The V gene is TRBV4-2 and the J gene is TRBJ2-6, and 10 junctional nucleotides match TRBD2. The sequencing used PBMCs, collected approximately 250 days after intestinal transplant. The origin of this receptor is a human patient who received an intestinal transplant, so some T cells may come from the graft donor. The nucleotide sequence is given as TGTGCCAGCAGCCACCCTGCTAGCGGGAGTGCCTCTGGGGCCAACGTCCTGACTTTC. This translates into CASSHPASGSASGANVLTF.